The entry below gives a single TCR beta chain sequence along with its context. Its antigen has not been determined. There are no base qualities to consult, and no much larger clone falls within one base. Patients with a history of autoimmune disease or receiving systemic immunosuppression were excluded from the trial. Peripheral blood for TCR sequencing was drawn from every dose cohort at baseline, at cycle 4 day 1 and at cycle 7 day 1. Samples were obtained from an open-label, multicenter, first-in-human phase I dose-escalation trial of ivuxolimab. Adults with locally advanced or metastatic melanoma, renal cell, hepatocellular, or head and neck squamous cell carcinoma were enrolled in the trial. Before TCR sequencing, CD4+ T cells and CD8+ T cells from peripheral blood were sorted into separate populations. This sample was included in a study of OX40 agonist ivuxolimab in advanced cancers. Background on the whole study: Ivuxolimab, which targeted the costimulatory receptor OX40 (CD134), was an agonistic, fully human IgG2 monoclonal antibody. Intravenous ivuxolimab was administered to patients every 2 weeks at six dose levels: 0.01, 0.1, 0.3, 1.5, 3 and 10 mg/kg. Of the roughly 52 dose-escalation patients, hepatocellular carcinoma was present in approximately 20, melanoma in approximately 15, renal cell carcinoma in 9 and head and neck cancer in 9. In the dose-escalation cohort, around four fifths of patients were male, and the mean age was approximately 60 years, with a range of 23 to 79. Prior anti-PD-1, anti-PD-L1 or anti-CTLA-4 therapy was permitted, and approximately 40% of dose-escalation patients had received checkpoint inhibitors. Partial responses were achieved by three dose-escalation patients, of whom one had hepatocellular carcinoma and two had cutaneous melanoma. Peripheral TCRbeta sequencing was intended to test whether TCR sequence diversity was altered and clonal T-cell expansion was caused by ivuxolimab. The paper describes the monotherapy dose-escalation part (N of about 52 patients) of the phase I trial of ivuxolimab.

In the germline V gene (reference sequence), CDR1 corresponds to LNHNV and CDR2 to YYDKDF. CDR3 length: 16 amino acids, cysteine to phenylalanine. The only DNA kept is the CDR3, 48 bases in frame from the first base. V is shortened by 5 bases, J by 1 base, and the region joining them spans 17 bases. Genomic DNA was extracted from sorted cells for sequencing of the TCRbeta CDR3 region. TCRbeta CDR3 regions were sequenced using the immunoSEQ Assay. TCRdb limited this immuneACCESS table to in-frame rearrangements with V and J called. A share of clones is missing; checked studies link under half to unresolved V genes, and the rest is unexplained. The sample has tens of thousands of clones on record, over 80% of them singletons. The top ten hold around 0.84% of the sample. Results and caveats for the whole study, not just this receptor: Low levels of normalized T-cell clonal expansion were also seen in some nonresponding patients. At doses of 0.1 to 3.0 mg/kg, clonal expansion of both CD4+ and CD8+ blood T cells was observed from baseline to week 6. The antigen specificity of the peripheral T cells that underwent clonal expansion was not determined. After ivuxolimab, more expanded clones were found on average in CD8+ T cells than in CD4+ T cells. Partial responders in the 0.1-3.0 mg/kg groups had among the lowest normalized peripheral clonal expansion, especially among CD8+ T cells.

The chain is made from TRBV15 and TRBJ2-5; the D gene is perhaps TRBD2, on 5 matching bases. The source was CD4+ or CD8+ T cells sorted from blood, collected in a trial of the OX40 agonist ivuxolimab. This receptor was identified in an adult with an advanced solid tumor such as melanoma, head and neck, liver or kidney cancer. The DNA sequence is TGTGCCACCAGCCGAAGTCGGGGTGCCAGCCAAGAGACCCAGTACTTC. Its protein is CATSRSRGASQETQYF.